The 8 T cell receptor beta chains listed next were all sequenced from one sample in a study of shared clonotypes between healthy human individuals. Produced via immunoSEQ multiplex PCR; TCRdb's table is partial and in-frame only. This table has 2 million to 2.5 million clones, 85% to 95% appearing once. The sample taken for sequencing was naive CD4+ T cells from PBMCs. Subset given: CD45RA+ positively selected. The receptors come from a man aged 18 to 29 in good health. Some clones in this sample may be carry-over from other donors' samples.

V usage is TRBV7-2 and J usage is TRBJ1-2; D unclear. The length of the CDR3 is 15 residues. Germline-derived CDR1 and CDR2 are SGHTA and FQGNSA. The V end was cut by 3 bases, the J end by 5 bases, with 16 bases between. The CDR3 region has the DNA TGTGCCAGCAGCTTTTTTGTAGAGGCAGGATATGGCTACACCTTC. Its translation is CASSFFVEAGYGYTF.

This clone appeared a single time. This chain joins TRBV19 and TRBJ2-1, with 15 bases fitting TRBD2. Germline loops: CDR1 LNHDA, CDR2 SQIVND (reference sequence). The ends lost 1 base at V and 7 bases at J; junction bases unmatched: 2. CDR3 length: 16 residues. CDR3 protein: CASSIVGTSGRNEQFF. CDR3 bases: TGTGCCAGTAGTATAGTGGGGACTAGCGGGAGGAATGAGCAGTTCTTC.

V gene TRBV7-2 combines with J gene TRBJ2-1; D not certain. The CDR3 runs to 15 residues. Germline-derived CDR1 and CDR2 are SGHTA and FQGNSA. The V gene lost 2 bases and the J gene lost 0 bases, with 8 bases spanning the gap. The DNA for the CDR3 is TGTGCCAGCAGCTTAATTTCGGACTCCTACAATGAGCAGTTCTTC. This gives the protein CASSLISDSYNEQFF.

V gene TRBV10-3 combines with J gene TRBJ2-1; D gene unclear. CDR3 size: 11 residues. Trimming cost V 6 bases and J 10 bases, with 10 bases left between them. CDR1 and CDR2 (germline): ENHRY, SYGVKD. The CDR3 loop is CAIRDSGEQFF. CDR3 sequence (DNA): TGTGCCATCAGAGACTCAGGCGAGCAGTTCTTC.

This clone came up once. The sample carries other DNA sequences with the same CDR3. The chain employs TRBV9 and TRBJ2-5; TRBD2 agrees at 13 bases. This CDR3 has 16 amino acids. The trim removed 0 bases at V and 2 bases at J, leaving 1 base unmatched. Germline V gene lookup returns CDR1 SGDLS and CDR2 YYNGEE. The CDR3 loop is CASSVGTSGGQETQYF. DNA for the CDR3: TGTGCCAGCAGCGTAGGGACTAGCGGGGGACAAGAGACCCAGTACTTC. Based on the CDR3 plus reference TRBV9 and TRBJ2-5, the full variable domain is DSGVTQTPKHLITATGQRVTLRCSPRSGDLSVYWYQQSLDQGLQFLIQYYNGEERAKGNILERFSAQQFPDLHSELNLSSLELGDSALYFCASSVGTSGGQETQYFGPGTRLLVL.

This clone was seen a handful of times. V is TRBV19 and J is TRBJ2-2; 8 positions match TRBD2. J lost 0 bases, V lost 6 bases, and 3 bases had no gene match. This CDR3 has 15 amino acids. CDR1 and CDR2 (germline): LNHDA, SQIVND (reference sequence). CDR3 region: CASSRGGSNTGELFF. The CDR3 nucleotides are TGTGCCAGTAGCCGGGGGGGATCGAACACCGGGGAGCTGTTTTTT.

The chain uses TRBV2 and TRBJ2-1; no firm D call. The ends were cut back, 5 bases at V and 7 bases at J, with 6 bases in the middle. The germline V gene has CDR1 SNHLY and CDR2 FYNNEI. This CDR3 contains 11 residues. As DNA, the CDR3 is TGTGCCAGCAGTCTAGAAAATGAGCAGTTCTTC. This encodes CASSLENEQFF.

This rearrangement joins TRBV7-3 to TRBJ2-1; TRBD2 agrees at 7 bases. V lost 5 bases to trimming and J lost 8 bases; unmatched junction nucleotides: 9. CDR1 and CDR2 (germline): SGHTA, FQGTGA. CDR3 length equals 14 residues. The CDR3 loop is CASSLAAGRHEQFF. In DNA, the CDR3 is TGTGCCAGCAGCCTAGCGGCCGGGAGGCATGAGCAGTTCTTC.